The rows below give T cell receptor beta chains drawn from one sample of a study of T-cell memory formation after mild COVID-19. Each CDR3 protein gets one entry after TCRdb re-called the 5' RACE reads with MiXCR. The sample lists around 110,000 distinct CDR3 sequences; around 11% were seen once. The specimen sequenced was PBMCs or a T cell subset sorted from them (not recorded which). The source of these receptors is an adult woman who had mild COVID-19 (a few samples of this study predate the infection). Cell type and time point are not known. Each CDR3 is given without its conserved first and last residue. Part of the rows lack a size; the others show once, few, many or a class for expanded clones.

>TRBV7-6|TRBJ2-5|.
ASSLTETQY
>TRBV4-3|TRBJ2-1|.
ASSQLSGISYNEQF
>TRBV12-3/TRBV12-4|TRBJ2-1|many
ASSWLVRAGEQF
>TRBV7-9|TRBJ2-2|few
ASSKADRGRIWELF
>TRBV29-1|TRBJ2-1|many
SVDSNYNEQF
>TRBV9|TRBJ1-6|.
ASSVSTVHNSPLH
>TRBV6-5|TRBJ1-1|.
ASRQGMNTEAF
>TRBV7-9|TRBJ2-7|.
ASDSGIFDEQY
>TRBV24-1|TRBJ2-5|few
ATSDLPGPLQETQY
>TRBV15|TRBJ1-4|.
ATSAPGRLEKLF
>TRBV29-1|TRBJ2-5|.
SVEEGPEETQY
>TRBV4-1|TRBJ1-1|.
ASSQDGTEAF
>TRBV6-5|TRBJ2-3|many
ASSELGLAAADTQY
>TRBV7-2|TRBJ2-1|few
ASSPDSAGLGWNEQF
>TRBV5-1|TRBJ2-7|few
ASSLGVGRGYEQY
>TRBV7-9|TRBJ2-3|.
ASSLALVTTGTEDTQY
>TRBV27|TRBJ2-7|.
ASSAGQVYEQY
>TRBV5-1|TRBJ2-1|many
ASSPLKGSSYNEQF
>TRBV4-3|TRBJ2-3|many
ASSPGLAGSHSTDTQY
>TRBV20-1|TRBJ2-7|few
SATNLKESWHEQY
>TRBV12-3/TRBV12-4|TRBJ2-1|few
ASSVAQRNEQF
>TRBV5-1|TRBJ2-2|few
ASSLKWENTGELF
>TRBV18|TRBJ2-7|few
ASSPPWGSYEQY
>TRBV20-1|TRBJ2-7|.
SARAPEGSLNEQY
>TRBV7-9|TRBJ2-1|few
ASSLGQWEYNEQF
>TRBV20-1|TRBJ2-1|.
SARDRRLAGNNEQF
>TRBV7-9|TRBJ2-7|few
AIGPYEQY
>TRBV5-6|TRBJ1-1|few
ASRPGQANTEAF
>TRBV18|TRBJ2-7|few
ATSPGQGTYEQY
>TRBV20-1|TRBJ2-1|many
SAPRGDRVTDEQF
>TRBV20-1|TRBJ1-1|.
SARDDLRRNTEAF
>TRBV7-9|TRBJ2-7|.
ASSPISGNEQY